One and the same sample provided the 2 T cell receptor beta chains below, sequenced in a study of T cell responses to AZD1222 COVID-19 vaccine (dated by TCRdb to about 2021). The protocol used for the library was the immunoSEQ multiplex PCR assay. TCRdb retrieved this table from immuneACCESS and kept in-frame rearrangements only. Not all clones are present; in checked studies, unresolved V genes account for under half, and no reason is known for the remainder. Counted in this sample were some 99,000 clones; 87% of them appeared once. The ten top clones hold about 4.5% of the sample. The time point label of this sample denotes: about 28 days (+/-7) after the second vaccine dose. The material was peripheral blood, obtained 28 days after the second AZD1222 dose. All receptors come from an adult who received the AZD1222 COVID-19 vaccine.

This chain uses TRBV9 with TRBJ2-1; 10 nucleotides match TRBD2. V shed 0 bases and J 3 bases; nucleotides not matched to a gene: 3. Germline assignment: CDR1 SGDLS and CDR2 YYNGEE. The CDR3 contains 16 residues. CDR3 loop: CASSVELAGVYNEQFF. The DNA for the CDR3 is TGTGCCAGCAGCGTAGAGCTAGCGGGAGTCTACAATGAGCAGTTCTTC.

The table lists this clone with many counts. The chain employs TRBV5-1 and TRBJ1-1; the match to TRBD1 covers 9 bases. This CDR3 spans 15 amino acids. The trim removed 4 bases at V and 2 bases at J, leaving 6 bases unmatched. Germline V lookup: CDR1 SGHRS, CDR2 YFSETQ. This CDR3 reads CASSVMGQGNTEAFF. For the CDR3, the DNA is TGCGCCAGCAGCGTTATGGGACAGGGTAACACTGAAGCTTTCTTT.